This T cell receptor (beta chain) was identified in a study of CD8+ T cells in alopecia areata. With 5 bases removed from V and 0 bases from J, the gap between germline ends came to 10 bases. The CDR3 consists of 14 residues. Germline CDR1 and CDR2: MGHDK and SYGVNS. The sample's treatment: oral pan-JAK inhibitor, 5-10 mg twice daily. cDNA prepared by RNA extraction and subsequent reverse transcription served as the template for sequencing. The assay was immunoSEQ multiplex PCR, and TCRdb's table has in-frame clones only and misses some. This table has around 160,000 clones, less than 80% appearing once.

The J gene is TRBJ1-1, the V gene TRBV25-1; D ambiguous. The clonotype was recovered from a human donor with alopecia areata. The sample in question was CD4+ T cells sorted from blood, obtained at week 24, from a patient treated with tofacitinib. The CDR3 loop reads CASSTRAMNTEAFF. CDR3 coding DNA: TGTGCCAGCAGTACACGGGCAATGAACACTGAAGCTTTCTTT.